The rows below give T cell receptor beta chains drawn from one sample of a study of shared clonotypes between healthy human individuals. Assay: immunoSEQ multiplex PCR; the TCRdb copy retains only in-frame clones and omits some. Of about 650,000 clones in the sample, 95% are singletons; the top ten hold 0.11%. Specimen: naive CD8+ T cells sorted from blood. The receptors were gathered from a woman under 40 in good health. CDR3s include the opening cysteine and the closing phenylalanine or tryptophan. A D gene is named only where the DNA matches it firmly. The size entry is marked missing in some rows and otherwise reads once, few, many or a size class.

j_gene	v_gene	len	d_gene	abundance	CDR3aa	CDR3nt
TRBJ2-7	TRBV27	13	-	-	CASSRTDRYEQYF	TGTGCCAGCAGTAGGACAGACCGCTACGAGCAGTACTTC
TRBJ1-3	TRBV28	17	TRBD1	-	CASSELPGQGYGNTIYF	TGTGCCAGCAGTGAACTCCCGGGACAGGGTTACGGAAACACCATATATTTT
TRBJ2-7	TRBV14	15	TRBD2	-	CASSQPSGSLDEQYF	TGTGCCAGCAGCCAACCTAGCGGGAGTCTTGACGAGCAGTACTTC
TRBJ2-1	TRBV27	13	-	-	CATPFTVGVEQFF	TGTGCCACCCCCTTCACGGTCGGCGTTGAGCAGTTCTTC
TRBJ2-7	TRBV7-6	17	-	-	CASSPDLGRKLSYEQYF	TGTGCCAGCAGCCCCGACCTGGGACGGAAACTCTCCTACGAGCAGTACTTC
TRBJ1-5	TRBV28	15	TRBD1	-	CASSGTVDSNQPQHF	TGTGCCAGCAGTGGGACAGTTGATAGCAATCAGCCCCAGCATTTT
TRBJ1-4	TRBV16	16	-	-	CASSTPWGVTNEKLFF	TGTGCCAGCAGCACGCCCTGGGGAGTGACTAATGAAAAACTGTTTTTT
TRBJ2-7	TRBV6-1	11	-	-	CASSYLIEQYF	TGTGCCAGCAGTTACCTGATCGAGCAGTACTTC
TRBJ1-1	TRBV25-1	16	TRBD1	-	CASSGPDRGVFTEAFF	TGTGCCAGCAGTGGCCCGGACAGGGGGGTTTTCACTGAAGCTTTCTTT
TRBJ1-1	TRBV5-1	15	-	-	CASSSMAGKDTEAFF	TGCGCCAGCAGCTCGATGGCGGGTAAGGACACTGAAGCTTTCTTT
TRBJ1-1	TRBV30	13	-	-	CAWSPTGNTEAFF	TGTGCCTGGAGTCCGACAGGGAACACTGAAGCTTTCTTT
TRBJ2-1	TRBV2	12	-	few	CASSDGFHEQFF	TGTGCCAGCAGTGACGGTTTCCATGAGCAGTTCTTC
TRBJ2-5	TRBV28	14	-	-	CASQKAEYQVTQYF	TGTGCCAGCCAAAAAGCGGAATACCAAGTGACCCAGTACTTC
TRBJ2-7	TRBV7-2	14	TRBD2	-	CASSLGLFPTEQYF	TGTGCCAGCAGCTTGGGACTATTTCCGACCGAGCAGTACTTC
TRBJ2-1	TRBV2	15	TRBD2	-	CATIMGLAGDMEQFF	TGTGCCACCATAATGGGACTAGCGGGAGATATGGAGCAGTTCTTC